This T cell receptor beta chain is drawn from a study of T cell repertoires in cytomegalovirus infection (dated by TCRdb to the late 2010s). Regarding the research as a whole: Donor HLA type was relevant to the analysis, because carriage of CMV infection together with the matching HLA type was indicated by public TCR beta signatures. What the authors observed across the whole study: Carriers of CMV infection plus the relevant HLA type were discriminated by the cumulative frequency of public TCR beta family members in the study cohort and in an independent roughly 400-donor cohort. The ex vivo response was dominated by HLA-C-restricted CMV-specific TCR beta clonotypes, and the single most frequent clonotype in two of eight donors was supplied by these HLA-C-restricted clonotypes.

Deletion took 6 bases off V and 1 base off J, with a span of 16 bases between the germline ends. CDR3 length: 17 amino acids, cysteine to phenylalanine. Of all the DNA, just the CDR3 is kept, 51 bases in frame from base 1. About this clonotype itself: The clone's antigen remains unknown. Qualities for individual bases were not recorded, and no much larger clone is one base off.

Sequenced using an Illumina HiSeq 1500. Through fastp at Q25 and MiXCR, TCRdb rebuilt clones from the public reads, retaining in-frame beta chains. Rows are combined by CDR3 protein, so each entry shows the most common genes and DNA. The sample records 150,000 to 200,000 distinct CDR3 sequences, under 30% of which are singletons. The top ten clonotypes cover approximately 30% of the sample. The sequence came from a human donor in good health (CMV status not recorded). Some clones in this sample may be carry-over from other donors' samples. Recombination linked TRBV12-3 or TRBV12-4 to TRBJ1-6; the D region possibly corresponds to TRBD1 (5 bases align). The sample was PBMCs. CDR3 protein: CASRSRLGGSYNSPLHF. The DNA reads TGTGCCAGCAGGAGCCGCCTGGGGGGGTCCTATAATTCACCCCTCCACTTT.